The 31 T cell receptor beta chains below come from one sample, sequenced in a study of T cell changes during pregnancy in multiple sclerosis. Sequenced by immunoSEQ multiplex PCR; TCRdb stores in-frame clones only, minus some. This sample has about 110,000 clones, with roughly 92% found just once. The sequences come from peripheral blood, collected after pregnancy. The origin of the receptors is a female donor with multiple sclerosis, enrolled in a pregnancy study.

The chain links TRBV19 to TRBJ1-5, with TRBD1 matching over 7 bases. Trimming cost V 3 bases and J 4 bases; bases outside gene matches: 3. The germline gives CDR1 LNHDA, CDR2 SQIVND (reference sequence). The CDR3 covers 14 residues. The CDR3 is CASSIDRENQPQHF. The CDR3 region has the DNA TGTGCCAGTAGTATCGACAGGGAGAATCAGCCCCAGCATTTT. Drawing the rest from reference TRBV19 and TRBJ1-5, the complete variable domain is DGGITQSPKYLFRKEGQNVTLSCEQNLNHDAMYWYRQDPGQGLRLIYYSQIVNDFQKGDIAEGYSVSREKKESFPLTVTSAQKNPTAFYLCASSIDRENQPQHFGDGTRLSIL.

The V gene is TRBV6-1, the J gene TRBJ2-1; TRBD1 might be the D (6 bases). Trimming removed 5 bases at V and 7 bases at J, with 18 bases between. This CDR3 has 15 amino acids. Germline V gene data show CDR1 as MNHNS and CDR2 as SASEGT. The CDR3 DNA reads as TGTGCCAGCAGTACCGGGACAAGGGGTGGGAATGAGCAGTTCTTC. Amino acids: CASSTGTRGGNEQFF.

The chain uses TRBV2 and TRBJ1-4, with D maybe TRBD1 (5 bases). The CDR3 extends over 12 amino acids. Trimming removed 6 bases at V and 8 bases at J, with 10 bases between. Germline CDR1 SNHLY, CDR2 FYNNEI. CDR3 protein: CASSGRGEKLFF. The CDR3, as DNA: TGTGCCAGCAGCGGAAGGGGAGAAAAACTGTTTTTT.

This clone was detected only a few times. This chain connects TRBV28 to TRBJ1-5; 8 bases align to TRBD1. The CDR3 is made up of 13 amino acids. V was pared by 7 bases and J by 7 bases, with 6 bases of the junction left unmatched. Germline V gene sequence: CDR1 MDHEN, CDR2 SYDVKM. For the CDR3, the DNA is TGTGCCAGCATCGATACAGGGGGGCAGCCCCAGCATTTT. Translated, it gives CASIDTGGQPQHF.

The V call is TRBV19, the J call TRBJ2-1, with 8 nucleotides matching TRBD2. Germline V gives CDR1 LNHDA, CDR2 SQIVND (reference sequence). The CDR3 loop spans 18 amino acids. The V and J ends lost 1 base and 4 bases, in that order; junction bases with no gene match: 12. CDR3 in DNA: TGTGCCAGTAGTATAGCCGCAGGAGGAGCGGGGGCTTACAATGAGCAGTTCTTC. Translating it yields CASSIAAGGAGAYNEQFF.

The J gene is TRBJ1-2, the V gene TRBV9, with D possibly TRBD1 on 6 matching bases. The V gene's germline CDR1 is SGDLS and CDR2 YYNGEE. The CDR3 is 16 residues long. Trimming stripped 4 bases from V and 2 bases from J, with 18 bases between. CDR3 sequence: CASSSREGQGNYGYTF. The CDR3 DNA reads TGTGCCAGCAGCTCTAGGGAGGGCCAGGGGAACTATGGCTACACCTTC.

V and J are TRBV5-5 and TRBJ1-5; D is undetermined. Germline V gives CDR1 SGHKS, CDR2 YYEKEE (reference sequence). This CDR3 spans 15 amino acids. The ends were cut back, 2 bases at V and 2 bases at J, with 11 bases in the middle. The CDR3 spells CASSLAGWGNQPQHF. Written as DNA, the CDR3 is TGTGCCAGCAGCTTAGCGGGTTGGGGCAATCAGCCCCAGCATTTT. Looking up the rest from reference TRBV5-5 and TRBJ1-5 gives the full variable domain: DAGVTQSPTHLIKTRGQQVTLRCSPISGHKSVSWYQQVLGQGPQFIFQYYEKEERGRGNFPDRFSARQFPNYSSELNVNALLLGDSALYLCASSLAGWGNQPQHFGDGTRLSIL.

V is TRBV5-5 and J is TRBJ1-2, with D unclear. V was trimmed by 2 bases and J by 11 bases, leaving 16 bases between them. Germline V CDR1 and CDR2: SGHKS, YYEKEE (reference sequence). The CDR3 is 13 residues long. CDR3 coding DNA: TGTGCCAGCAGCTTCGGCGTCAGAGGTGGTTACACCTTC. Protein product: CASSFGVRGGYTF.

The J gene is TRBJ1-2, the V gene TRBV6-5; 10 bases line up with TRBD1. CDR1 is MNHEY, CDR2 SVGAGI, per germline. The CDR3 runs 15 residues. Trimming cost V 6 bases and J 7 bases; bases outside gene matches: 11. The CDR3 region has the DNA TGTGCCAGCAGAACGACAGGGGGCGGCCCGGGTGGCTACACCTTC. This encodes CASRTTGGGPGGYTF.

The V call is TRBV7-8, the J call TRBJ1-5; D is perhaps TRBD1 (5 bases). Trimming removed 1 base at V and 6 bases at J, with 13 bases between. Germline V gene sequence: CDR1 SGHVS, CDR2 FQNEAQ. The CDR3 is 15 residues long. The chain's CDR3 is CASSLGPGLGQPQHF. DNA of the CDR3: TGTGCCAGCAGCTTAGGCCCGGGACTAGGTCAGCCCCAGCATTTT.

This clone was detected a few times. The genes are TRBV10-1 and TRBJ2-1; 14 bases are shared with TRBD2. The CDR3 contains 14 residues. CDR1 is WNHNN and CDR2 is SYGVQD in the germline V gene (reference sequence). Trimming at V came to 9 bases and at J to 9 bases, leaving 7 bases not matched to a gene. CDR3 residues: CASSTSGRAAEQFF. The CDR3 DNA reads TGCGCCAGTTCGACTAGCGGGAGGGCCGCTGAGCAGTTCTTC.

This chain connects TRBV5-1 to TRBJ1-1; weak D call: TRBD1 (6 bases). CDR3 length equals 15 residues. V gave up 4 bases and J gave up 3 bases, with 16 bases separating them. Germline-derived CDR1 and CDR2 are SGHRS and YFSETQ. CDR3 sequence: CASSAEQGFDTEAFF. The CDR3 DNA follows: TGCGCCAGCAGCGCGGAACAGGGTTTCGACACTGAAGCTTTCTTT.

This clone was counted once. The DNA of the CDR3 is TGTGCCAGTAGTACGGACAGTGGGAGCACTGAAGCTTTCTTT. This sequence encodes CASSTDSGSTEAFF. The V and J genes are TRBV19 and TRBJ1-1; tentatively, D is TRBD1 (6 bases). V was trimmed by 4 bases and J by 4 bases, leaving 13 bases between them. Germline V gene data show CDR1 as LNHDA and CDR2 as SQIVND (reference sequence). The CDR3 runs 14 residues.

The chain carries TRBV19 and TRBJ2-6, with a tentative D call TRBD1 (6 bases). V lost 2 bases and J lost 1, with 15 bases in between. The length of the CDR3 is 18 residues. Germline values: CDR1 LNHDA, CDR2 SQIVND (reference sequence). The CDR3 loop reads CASSITGTQASGANVLTF. The CDR3 nucleotides are TGTGCCAGTAGTATAACAGGGACCCAGGCGTCTGGGGCCAACGTCCTGACTTTC.

The CDR3 spells CAISGTGGTDTQYF. The DNA for the CDR3 is TGTGCCATCAGTGGTACAGGGGGCACAGATACGCAGTATTTT. This chain joins TRBV10-3 and TRBJ2-3, with 7 bases identical to TRBD1. This CDR3 region has 14 residues. V trimming: 4 bases; J trimming: 1 base; junction bases outside the gene matches: 2. Germline CDR1 reads ENHRY; CDR2 reads SYGVKD.

The genes are TRBV7-9 and TRBJ1-2; D is undetermined. The CDR3 sequence is 15 residues long. V lost 5 bases to trimming and J lost 4 bases, with 17 bases between them. Germline V gene sequence: CDR1 SEHNR, CDR2 FQNEAQ (reference sequence). CDR3 nucleotide sequence: TGTGCCAGCAGCCAGCGTCGCACGGAGTTCTATGGCTACACCTTC. Translation gives CASSQRRTEFYGYTF.

The rearrangement joins TRBV28 to TRBJ2-5; 8 bases line up with TRBD1. CDR1 MDHEN and CDR2 SYDVKM come from the germline V gene. J was trimmed by 4 bases and V by 2 bases; bases with no gene match: 3. The CDR3 sequence is 14 residues long. The CDR3 here is CASSLLTGGETQYF. Here the CDR3 DNA reads TGTGCCAGCAGTTTACTAACAGGGGGAGAGACCCAGTACTTC.

The genes are TRBV11-1 and TRBJ1-6, with D maybe TRBD1 (5 bases). Trimming removed 3 bases at V and 7 bases at J, with 13 bases between. Germline V gene data show CDR1 as SGHAT and CDR2 as FQDESV (reference sequence). This CDR3 spans 15 amino acids. The CDR3 DNA is TGTGCCAGCAGCTTCACAGGTCCACTCAATTCACCCCTCCACTTT. Residues: CASSFTGPLNSPLHF.

The chain uses TRBV11-3 and TRBJ2-7; D gene ambiguous. The CDR3 sequence is 13 residues long. CDR1 SGHNT and CDR2 YENEEA come from the germline V gene. Trimming left V 5 bases short and J 6 bases short, with 14 bases between. CDR3 region: CASSPRGFGEQYF. In DNA form, the CDR3 reads TGTGCCAGCAGCCCCCGAGGATTTGGCGAGCAGTACTTC.

DNA of the CDR3: TGTGCCAGCGGAGAGGGGAGGCACTACAATGAGCAGTTCTTC. This encodes CASGEGRHYNEQFF. The chain joins TRBV11-3 to TRBJ2-1; D is possibly TRBD2 (6 bases). Trimming cost V 8 bases and J 3 bases, with 14 bases left between them. Germline V gene sequence: CDR1 SGHNT, CDR2 YENEEA. The CDR3 is 14 residues long.

The rearrangement joins TRBV7-2 to TRBJ2-7; D possibly corresponds to TRBD1 (5 bases). With 1 base removed from V and 0 bases from J, the gap between germline ends came to 13 bases. CDR1 is SGHTA and CDR2 is FQGNSA in the germline V gene. The length of the CDR3 is 16 residues. The CDR3 DNA follows: TGTGCCAGCAGCTTAGGTGGGGCTGCCAGCTCCTACGAGCAGTACTTC. Amino acid sequence: CASSLGGAASSYEQYF.

The chain links TRBV19 to TRBJ2-5, with D perhaps TRBD2 (6 bases). This CDR3 is built from 13 residues. Trimming removed 10 bases at V and 4 bases at J, with 16 bases between. Germline CDR1 and CDR2: LNHDA and SQIVND (reference sequence). CDR3 in amino acids: CATWGGTGETQYF. CDR3 coding DNA: TGTGCCACCTGGGGAGGTACTGGAGAGACCCAGTACTTC.

The sample holds one count of this clone. The V and J genes are TRBV27 and TRBJ2-5; 9 bases map to TRBD2. Germline CDR1 is MNHEY and CDR2 is SMNVEV (reference sequence). J lost 2 bases, V lost 2 bases, and 12 bases had no gene match. There are 18 residues in the CDR3. CDR3 protein: CASSLRASGALIQETQYF. The CDR3 bases are TGTGCCAGCAGTTTAAGGGCTAGCGGGGCCTTGATACAAGAGACCCAGTACTTC.

The genes are TRBV27 and TRBJ2-1; maybe TRBD2 (7 bases). The CDR3 consists of 14 residues. Germline V gene sequence: CDR1 MNHEY, CDR2 SMNVEV (reference sequence). Deletions cut 4 bases from V and 7 bases from J, with 14 bases between. The CDR3 spells CASSSTGGVNEQFF. DNA of the CDR3: TGTGCCAGCAGTTCGACGGGGGGCGTGAATGAGCAGTTCTTC.

The chain employs TRBV7-9 and TRBJ2-7, with 7 bases that match TRBD2. V dropped 2 bases and J dropped 0; count of bases not matched to a gene: 1. CDR3 length: 14 residues. Germline CDR1 reads SEHNR; CDR2 reads FQNEAQ (reference sequence). The CDR3 protein is CASSLSSGSYEQYF. CDR3 sequence (DNA): TGTGCCAGCAGCTTATCTAGCGGCTCCTACGAGCAGTACTTC.

The chain has TRBV5-4 and TRBJ2-6, with TRBD2 identical over 7 bases. CDR3 length: 15 amino acids. Germline assignment: CDR1 SGHNT and CDR2 YYREEE (reference sequence). The J segment lost 2 bases and the V segment lost 4 bases, leaving 3 bases of the junction unmatched. The CDR3 spells CASSPGGPGANVLTF. Written as DNA, the CDR3 is TGTGCCAGCAGCCCGGGGGGTCCTGGGGCCAACGTCCTGACTTTC.

The rearrangement links TRBV10-3 to TRBJ2-2; the D is unclear. Trimming shortened V by 6 bases and J by 3 bases, and 17 bases separated the two germline ends. The germline gives CDR1 ENHRY, CDR2 SYGVKD. The CDR3 is made up of 16 amino acids. This CDR3 reads CAIRDTPPTYTGELFF. The CDR3, as DNA: TGTGCCATCAGAGACACCCCTCCGACCTACACCGGGGAGCTGTTTTTT.

The rearrangement links TRBV28 to TRBJ1-5, with D maybe TRBD1 (5 bases). The germline V gene encodes CDR1 MDHEN and CDR2 SYDVKM. V lost 6 bases, J lost 6 bases, and 9 bases lay in between. There are 12 residues in the CDR3. In DNA, the CDR3 is TGTGCCAGCAGCCCTCAGGGTCAGCCCCAGCATTTT. It encodes CASSPQGQPQHF.

This sequence joins TRBV7-2 and TRBJ2-5; 8 bases are shared with TRBD1. CDR3 size: 14 residues. Germline V gene sequence: CDR1 SGHTA, CDR2 FQGNSA. V shed 4 bases and J 5 bases; nucleotides not matched to a gene: 6. CDR3 DNA: TGTGCCAGCAGCTCCAGGACAGGGAGGGAGACCCAGTACTTC. Protein product: CASSSRTGRETQYF.

The rearrangement links TRBV4-1 to TRBJ1-2, with 9 bases matching TRBD1. Germline V gene sequence: CDR1 MGHRA, CDR2 YSYEKL. The CDR3 consists of 14 residues. V gave up 4 bases and J gave up 4 bases; unmatched junction bases: 4. In DNA, the CDR3 is TGCGCCAGCAGCCCCGACAGGGGGTTCTATGGCTACACCTTC. The encoded protein is CASSPDRGFYGYTF.

CDR3 bases: TGTGCCAGCAGCCTAGGCGGGTTCCGCGGGGGTACGCAGTATTTT. Protein: CASSLGGFRGGTQYF. This rearrangement joins TRBV11-2 to TRBJ2-3; 7 positions match TRBD2. The CDR3 length is 15 residues. Germline CDR1 is SGHAT and CDR2 is FQNNGV. V trimming: 5 bases; J trimming: 8 bases; junction bases outside the gene matches: 13.